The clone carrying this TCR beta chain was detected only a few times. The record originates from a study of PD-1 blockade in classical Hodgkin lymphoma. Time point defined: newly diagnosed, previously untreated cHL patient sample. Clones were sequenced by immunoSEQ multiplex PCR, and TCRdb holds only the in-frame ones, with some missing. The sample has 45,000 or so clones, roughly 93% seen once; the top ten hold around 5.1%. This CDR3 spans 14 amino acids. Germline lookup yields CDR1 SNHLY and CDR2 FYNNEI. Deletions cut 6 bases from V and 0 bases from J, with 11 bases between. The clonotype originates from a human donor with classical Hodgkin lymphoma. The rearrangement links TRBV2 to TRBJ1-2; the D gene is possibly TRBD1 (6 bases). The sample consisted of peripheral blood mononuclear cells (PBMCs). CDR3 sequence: CASSEGHPNYGYTF. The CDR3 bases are TGTGCCAGCAGCGAGGGACACCCTAACTATGGCTACACCTTC.